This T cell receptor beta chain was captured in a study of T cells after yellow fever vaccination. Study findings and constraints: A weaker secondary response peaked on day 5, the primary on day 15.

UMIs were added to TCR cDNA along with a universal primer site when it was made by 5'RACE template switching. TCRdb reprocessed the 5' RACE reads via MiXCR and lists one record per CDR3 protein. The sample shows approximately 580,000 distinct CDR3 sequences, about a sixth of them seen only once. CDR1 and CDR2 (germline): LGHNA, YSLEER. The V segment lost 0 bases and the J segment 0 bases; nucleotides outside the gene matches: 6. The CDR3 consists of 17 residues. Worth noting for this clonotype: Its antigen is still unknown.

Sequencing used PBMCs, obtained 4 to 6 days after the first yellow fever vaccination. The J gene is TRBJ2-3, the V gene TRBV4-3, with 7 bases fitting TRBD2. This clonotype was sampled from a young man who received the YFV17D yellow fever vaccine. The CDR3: CASSQDISGGSTDTQYF. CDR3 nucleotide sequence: TGCGCCAGCAGCCAAGATATTTCGGGGGGAAGCACAGATACGCAGTATTTT.